This T cell receptor beta chain appears in the sequencing data of a study of shared clonotypes between healthy human individuals. Study at large: Donor ages ranged 18 to 49 years: a couple of women, a few men. CD4 naive and memory got three plates each, CD8 naive two, CD8 memory one. Study findings and constraints: Relative to memory subsets, naive subsets generally showed larger estimated richness.

The assay used deep level. Libraries were prepared by immunoSEQ multiplex PCR; TCRdb keeps only in-frame clonotypes and omits some of them. The sample gives about 2 million clones, around 96% of which show up once; less than 1.5% is in the top ten. Concerning this clone itself: Its matching antigen is unknown.

Selected positively for CCR7 and CD45RO-negative, naive CD8 cells excluded terminally differentiated effector memory CD45RA+ cells. The CDR3 covers 16 residues. Germline V gives CDR1 MDHEN, CDR2 SYDVKM. The trim removed 3 bases at V and 2 bases at J, leaving 8 bases unmatched. The chain uses TRBV28 and TRBJ2-3; 7 nucleotides match TRBD2. The clonotype was recovered from a man aged 18 to 35 in good health. The specimen sequenced was naive CD8+ T cells sorted from blood. The CDR3 coding sequence is TGTGCCAGCAGTTTCGAACTAGCGAGCTACACAGATACGCAGTATTTT. Translating gives CASSFELASYTDTQYF. Based on the CDR3 plus reference TRBV28 and TRBJ2-3, the full variable domain is DVKVTQSSRYLVKRTGEKVFLECVQDMDHENMFWYRQDPGLGLRLIYFSYDVKMKEKGDIPEGYSVSREKKERFSLILESASTNQTSMYLCASSFELASYTDTQYFGPGTRLTVL.